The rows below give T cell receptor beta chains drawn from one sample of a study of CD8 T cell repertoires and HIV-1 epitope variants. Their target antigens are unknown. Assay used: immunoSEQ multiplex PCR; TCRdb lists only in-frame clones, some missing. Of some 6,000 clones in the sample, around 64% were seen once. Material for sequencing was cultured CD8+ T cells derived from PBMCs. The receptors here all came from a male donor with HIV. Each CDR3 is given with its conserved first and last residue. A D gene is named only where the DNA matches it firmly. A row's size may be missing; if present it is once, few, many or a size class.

cdr3_aa: CASSSDVAGDSYNEQFF
cdr3_nt: TGTGCCAGCAGCTCGGACGTCGCGGGAGATTCCTACAATGAGCAGTTCTTC
j_call: TRBJ2-1
v_call: TRBV5-8
clone_size: -
d_call: TRBD2

cdr3_aa: CASSLTGQGGEQYF
cdr3_nt: TGTGCCAGCAGCTTAACGGGCCAGGGGGGTGAGCAGTACTTC
j_call: TRBJ2-7
v_call: TRBV7-3
clone_size: -
d_call: -

cdr3_aa: CASSSGTGGTDTQYF
cdr3_nt: TGTGCCAGCAGCTCCGGGACAGGGGGCACAGATACGCAGTATTTT
j_call: TRBJ2-3
v_call: TRBV5-8
clone_size: few
d_call: TRBD1

cdr3_aa: CSVAGTGDYGYTF
cdr3_nt: TGCAGCGTCGCCGGGACAGGGGACTATGGCTACACCTTC
j_call: TRBJ1-2
v_call: TRBV29-1
clone_size: -
d_call: TRBD1

cdr3_aa: CASASGTGDKNIQYF
cdr3_nt: TGTGCCAGCGCGTCCGGGACAGGGGATAAAAACATTCAGTACTTC
j_call: TRBJ2-4
v_call: TRBV28
clone_size: -
d_call: TRBD1

cdr3_aa: CASSPSQGDMGNTEAFF
cdr3_nt: TGTGCCAGCAGCCCCTCCCAGGGGGATATGGGGAACACTGAAGCTTTCTTT
j_call: TRBJ1-1
v_call: TRBV25-1
clone_size: -
d_call: TRBD1

cdr3_aa: CASSPGQRNEKLFF
cdr3_nt: TGTGCCAGCAGCCCCGGCCAGCGGAACGAAAAACTGTTTTTT
j_call: TRBJ1-4
v_call: TRBV7-8
clone_size: -
d_call: -

cdr3_aa: CASSVDTDNYQPQHF
cdr3_nt: TGTGCCAGCAGCGTAGACACCGACAACTATCAGCCCCAGCATTTT
j_call: TRBJ1-5
v_call: TRBV6-5
clone_size: few
d_call: -

cdr3_aa: CASTMGDRGNTGELFF
cdr3_nt: TGTGCCAGCACCATGGGGGACAGGGGAAACACCGGGGAGCTGTTTTTT
j_call: TRBJ2-2
v_call: TRBV7-6
clone_size: -
d_call: TRBD1

cdr3_aa: CASSLVGGTGTDTQYF
cdr3_nt: TGTGCCAGCAGCTTAGTGGGGGGGACGGGCACAGATACGCAGTATTTT
j_call: TRBJ2-3
v_call: TRBV7-2
clone_size: -
d_call: TRBD2

cdr3_aa: CASSLGGSEQYF
cdr3_nt: TGTGCCAGCAGTTTAGGGGGTAGCGAGCAGTACTTC
j_call: TRBJ2-7
v_call: TRBV27
clone_size: -
d_call: -

cdr3_aa: CASSPTSRGRYRDTDTQYF
cdr3_nt: TGTGCCAGCAGCCCAACATCCAGGGGGCGATACCGGGACACAGATACGCAGTATTTT
j_call: TRBJ2-3
v_call: TRBV7-2
clone_size: once
d_call: TRBD1

cdr3_aa: CASSPNGYYEQYF
cdr3_nt: TGTGCCAGCAGTCCGAACGGATACTACGAGCAGTACTTC
j_call: TRBJ2-7
v_call: TRBV11-2
clone_size: -
d_call: -

cdr3_aa: CASSLSVYEQFF
cdr3_nt: TGTGCCAGCAGTTTATCGGTTTATGAGCAGTTCTTC
j_call: TRBJ2-1
v_call: TRBV28
clone_size: -
d_call: -

cdr3_aa: CASASRGWENVDEQFF
cdr3_nt: TGTGCCAGCGCTTCCCGTGGGTGGGAGAACGTGGATGAGCAGTTCTTC
j_call: TRBJ2-1
v_call: TRBV11-2
clone_size: -
d_call: -

cdr3_aa: CASSQDATTEAFF
cdr3_nt: TGCGCCAGCAGCCAAGATGCCACTACTGAAGCTTTCTTT
j_call: TRBJ1-1
v_call: TRBV4-3
clone_size: -
d_call: -

cdr3_aa: CASSFSDPNTDTQYF
cdr3_nt: TGTGCCAGCAGTTTTTCCGATCCTAACACAGATACGCAGTATTTT
j_call: TRBJ2-3
v_call: TRBV28
clone_size: -
d_call: -

cdr3_aa: CASSVGRGSGNTIYF
cdr3_nt: TGTGCCAGCAGCGTAGGGCGGGGCTCTGGAAACACCATATATTTT
j_call: TRBJ1-3
v_call: TRBV9
clone_size: -
d_call: -

cdr3_aa: CATSREVPPYEQYF
cdr3_nt: TGTGCCACCAGCAGAGAAGTACCTCCCTACGAGCAGTACTTC
j_call: TRBJ2-7
v_call: TRBV15
clone_size: -
d_call: -

cdr3_aa: CASSLGLAGGPTDTQYF
cdr3_nt: TGTGCCAGCAGCTTGGGACTAGCGGGAGGGCCCACAGATACGCAGTATTTT
j_call: TRBJ2-3
v_call: TRBV7-2
clone_size: -
d_call: TRBD2

cdr3_aa: CASSLHRVGEQFF
cdr3_nt: TGTGCCAGCAGTTTACACAGGGTTGGGGAGCAGTTCTTC
j_call: TRBJ2-1
v_call: TRBV28
clone_size: -
d_call: -

cdr3_aa: CSVEVNTEAFF
cdr3_nt: TGCAGCGTTGAGGTGAACACTGAAGCTTTCTTT
j_call: TRBJ1-1
v_call: TRBV29-1
clone_size: -
d_call: -